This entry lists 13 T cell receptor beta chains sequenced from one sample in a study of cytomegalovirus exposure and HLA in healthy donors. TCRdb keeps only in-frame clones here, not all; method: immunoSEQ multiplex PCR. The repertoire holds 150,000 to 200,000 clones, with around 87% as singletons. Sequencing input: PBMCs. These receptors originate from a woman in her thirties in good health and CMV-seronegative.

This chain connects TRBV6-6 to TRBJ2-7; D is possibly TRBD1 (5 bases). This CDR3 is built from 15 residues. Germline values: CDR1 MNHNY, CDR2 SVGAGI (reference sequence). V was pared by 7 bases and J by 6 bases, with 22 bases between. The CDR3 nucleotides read TGTGCCAGCACCCTACAAGGGGAACCGCTGGGCGAGCAGTACTTC. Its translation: CASTLQGEPLGEQYF.

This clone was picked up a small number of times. As DNA, the CDR3 is TGTGTTCTGACTTCTGGGGGCTACACCTTC. This encodes CVLTSGGYTF. The rearrangement joins TRBV6-5 to TRBJ1-2; no firm D call. Per the germline V gene, CDR1 is MNHEY and CDR2 is SVGAGI. The CDR3 is made up of 10 amino acids.

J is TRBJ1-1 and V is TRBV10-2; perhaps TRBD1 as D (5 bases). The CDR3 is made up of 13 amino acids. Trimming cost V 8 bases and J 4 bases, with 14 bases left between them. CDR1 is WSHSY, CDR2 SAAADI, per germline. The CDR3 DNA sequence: TGCGCCAGCGCTTACCAGGGCGGCACTGAAGCTTTCTTT. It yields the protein CASAYQGGTEAFF.

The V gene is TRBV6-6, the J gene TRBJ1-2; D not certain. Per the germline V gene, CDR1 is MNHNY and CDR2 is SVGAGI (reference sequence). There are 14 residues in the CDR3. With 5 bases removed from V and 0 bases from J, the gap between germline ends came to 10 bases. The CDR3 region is CASSPTPANYGYTF. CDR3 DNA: TGTGCCAGCAGTCCGACACCTGCTAACTATGGCTACACCTTC.

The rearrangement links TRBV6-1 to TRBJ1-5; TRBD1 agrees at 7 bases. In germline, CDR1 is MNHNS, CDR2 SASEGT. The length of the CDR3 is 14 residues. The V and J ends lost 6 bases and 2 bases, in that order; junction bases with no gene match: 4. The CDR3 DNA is TGTGCCAGCAGACCCACAGGGGGCAATCAGCCCCAGCATTTT. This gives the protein CASRPTGGNQPQHF.

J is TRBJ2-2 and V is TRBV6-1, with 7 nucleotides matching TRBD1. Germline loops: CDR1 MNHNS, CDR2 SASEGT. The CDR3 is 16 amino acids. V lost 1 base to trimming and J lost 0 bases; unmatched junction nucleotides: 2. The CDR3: CASSEGQGSNTGELFF. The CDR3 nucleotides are TGTGCCAGCAGTGAAGGACAGGGATCGAACACCGGGGAGCTGTTTTTT.

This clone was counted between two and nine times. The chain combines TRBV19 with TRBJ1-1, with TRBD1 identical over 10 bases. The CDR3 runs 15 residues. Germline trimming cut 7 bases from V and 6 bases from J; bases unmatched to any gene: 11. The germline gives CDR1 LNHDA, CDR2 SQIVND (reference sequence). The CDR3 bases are TGTGCCAGTAAGTCGGCAGGACAGGGGGTCTCTGAAGCTTTCTTT. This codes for CASKSAGQGVSEAFF.

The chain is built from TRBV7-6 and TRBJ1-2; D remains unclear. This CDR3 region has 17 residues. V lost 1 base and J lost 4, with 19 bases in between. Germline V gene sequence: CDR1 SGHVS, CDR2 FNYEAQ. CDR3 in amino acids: CASSLGASGRDLYGYTF. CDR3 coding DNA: TGTGCCAGCAGCTTAGGAGCTTCCGGTCGGGATCTCTATGGCTACACCTTC.

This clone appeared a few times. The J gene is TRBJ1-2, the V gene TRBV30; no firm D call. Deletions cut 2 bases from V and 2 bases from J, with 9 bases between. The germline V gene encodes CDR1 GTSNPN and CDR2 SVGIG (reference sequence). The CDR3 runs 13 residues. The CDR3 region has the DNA TGTGCCTGGAGTTTCGGAGGGAACTATGGCTACACCTTC. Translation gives CAWSFGGNYGYTF.

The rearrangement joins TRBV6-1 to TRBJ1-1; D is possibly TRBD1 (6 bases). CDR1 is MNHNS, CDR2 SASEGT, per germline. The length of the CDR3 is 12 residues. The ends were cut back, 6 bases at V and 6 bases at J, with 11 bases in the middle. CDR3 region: CASRGAMSEAFF. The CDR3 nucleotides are TGTGCCAGCAGGGGGGCAATGTCTGAAGCTTTCTTT.

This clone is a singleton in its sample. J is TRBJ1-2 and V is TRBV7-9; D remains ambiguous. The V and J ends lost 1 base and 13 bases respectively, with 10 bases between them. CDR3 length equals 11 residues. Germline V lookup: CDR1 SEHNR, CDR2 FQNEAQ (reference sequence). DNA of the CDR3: TGTGCCAGCAGCTTAGATCCCCCGGGCACCTTC. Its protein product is CASSLDPPGTF.

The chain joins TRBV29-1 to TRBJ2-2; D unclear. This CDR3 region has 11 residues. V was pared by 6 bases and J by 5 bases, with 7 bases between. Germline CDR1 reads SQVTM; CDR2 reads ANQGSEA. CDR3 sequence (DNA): TGCAGCGTCGTACTGACCGGGGAGCTGTTTTTT. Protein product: CSVVLTGELFF.

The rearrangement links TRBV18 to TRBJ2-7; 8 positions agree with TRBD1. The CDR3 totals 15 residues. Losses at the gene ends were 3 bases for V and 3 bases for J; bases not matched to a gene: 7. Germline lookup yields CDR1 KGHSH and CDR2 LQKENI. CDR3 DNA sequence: TGTGCCAGCTCACCTAATAACGGACAGGGCTACGAGCAGTACTTC. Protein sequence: CASSPNNGQGYEQYF.